These 29 T cell receptor beta chains came from one sample sequenced in a study of blood T cell repertoires in COVID-19. Only in-frame clones appear in the TCRdb table, and some are missing; sequencing was by immunoSEQ multiplex PCR. The sample consists of more than 95,000 clones, about 86% of them appearing once. Sequenced material: peripheral blood. Every receptor here comes from a woman aged 45-65 years with acute or convalescent COVID-19.

V is TRBV2 and J is TRBJ1-2; 7 nucleotides align to TRBD1. The CDR3 is made up of 14 amino acids. J was trimmed by 4 bases and V by 2 bases; bases with no gene match: 4. The V gene's germline CDR1 is SNHLY and CDR2 FYNNEI. CDR3 region: CASSERGQVYGYTF. The CDR3 region has the DNA TGTGCCAGCAGTGAAAGGGGGCAGGTCTATGGCTACACCTTC.

The genes are TRBV3-1 (or the pseudogene TRBV3-2) and TRBJ1-5; D remains unclear. Trimming removed 1 base at V and 3 bases at J, with 10 bases between. The length of the CDR3 is 15 residues. CDR1 and CDR2 (germline): LGHDT, YNNKEL (reference sequence). CDR3 bases: TGTGCCAGCAGCCAAGGGTCAGGATCCAATCAGCCCCAGCATTTT. It specifies CASSQGSGSNQPQHF.

The V call is TRBV5-1, the J call TRBJ1-1, with 7 positions matching TRBD1. Germline-derived CDR1 and CDR2 are SGHRS and YFSETQ. With V trimmed by 4 bases and J by 4 bases, 7 bases remained unmatched. CDR3 length equals 14 residues. The CDR3: CASSPLRQGTEAFF. In nucleotides, the CDR3 is TGCGCCAGCAGCCCCCTGAGACAGGGCACTGAAGCTTTCTTT. The full variable domain, in which reference TRBV5-1 and TRBJ1-1 provide the parts outside the CDR3, is KAGVTQTPRYLIKTRGQQVTLSCSPISGHRSVSWYQQTPGQGLQFLFEYFSETQRNKGNFPGRFSGRQFSNSRSEMNVSTLELGDSALYLCASSPLRQGTEAFFGQGTRLTVV.

This clone is a singleton in its sample. V is TRBV3-1 (or the pseudogene TRBV3-2) and J is TRBJ2-7; 9 nucleotides match TRBD2. Germline V gives CDR1 LGHDT, CDR2 YNNKEL (reference sequence). After removal of 3 bases from V and 2 bases from J, the junction contained 5 bases not matched to a gene. This CDR3 region has 15 residues. CDR3 nucleotide sequence: TGTGCCAGCAGCCACCCAGCGGGAGGCGCCTACGAGCAGTACTTC. It translates to CASSHPAGGAYEQYF.

This sequence joins TRBV5-4 and TRBJ1-2; 7 bases map to TRBD1. The CDR3 is made up of 13 amino acids. Germline V CDR1 and CDR2: SGHNT, YYREEE (reference sequence). V trimming: 0 bases; J trimming: 6 bases; junction bases outside the gene matches: 2. CDR3 DNA: TGTGCCAGCAGCTTGGACAGGGGAGATGGCTACACCTTC. Encoded protein: CASSLDRGDGYTF. The variable domain in full, with the rest retrieved from reference TRBV5-4 and TRBJ1-2, is ETGVTQSPTHLIKTRGQQVTLRCSSQSGHNTVSWYQQALGQGPQFIFQYYREEENGRGNFPPRFSGLQFPNYSSELNVNALELDDSALYLCASSLDRGDGYTFGSGTRLTVV.

The V gene is TRBV15, the J gene TRBJ1-1; D unclear. Trimming shortened V by 2 bases and J by 6 bases, and 13 bases separated the two germline ends. CDR1 is LNHNV, CDR2 YYDKDF, per germline (reference sequence). There are 14 residues in the CDR3. The CDR3 region has the DNA TGTGCCACCAGCAGACAGAGGGCGACGGCTGAAGCTTTCTTT. This codes for CATSRQRATAEAFF.

As DNA, the CDR3 is TGTGCCAGCAGTGACCGTAACACCGGGGAGCTGTTTTTT. Amino acid sequence: CASSDRNTGELFF. The chain uses TRBV25-1 and TRBJ2-2, with no clear D. The germline CDR1 and CDR2 sequences are MGHDK and SYGVNS. V was trimmed by 3 bases and J by 2 bases, leaving 4 bases between them. The CDR3 contains 13 residues.

In its sample, this clone was seen a few times. The CDR3 DNA reads TGTGCCAGCAGCTCAGGGACAGGAAACACCATATATTTT. It specifies CASSSGTGNTIYF. This chain links TRBV5-6 with TRBJ1-3; maybe TRBD1 (6 bases). CDR3 length: 13 amino acids. Trimming took off 3 bases at V and 4 bases at J, with 8 bases between the two ends. Germline V gene sequence: CDR1 SGHDT, CDR2 YYEEEE.

The V gene is TRBV11-1, the J gene TRBJ2-1; 8 positions agree with TRBD1. CDR3 length: 16 residues. The germline CDR1 and CDR2 sequences are SGHAT and FQDESV (reference sequence). V dropped 5 bases and J dropped 0; count of bases not matched to a gene: 6. The CDR3 DNA is TGTGCCAGCAGCGTAGACAGGGGAAGCTCCTACAATGAGCAGTTCTTC. Translated, it gives CASSVDRGSSYNEQFF. Full variable domain (outside the CDR3, taken from reference TRBV11-1 and TRBJ2-1): EAEVAQSPRYKITEKSQAVAFWCDPISGHATLYWYRQILGQGPELLVQFQDESVVDDSQLPKDRFSAERLKGVDSTLKIQPAELGDSAMYLCASSVDRGSSYNEQFFGPGTRLTVL.

V is TRBV6-2 or TRBV6-3 and J is TRBJ2-5, with 10 nucleotides matching TRBD1. Germline CDR1 and CDR2: MNHEY and SVGEGT. The CDR3 has 15 amino acids. The junction had 6 bases not matched to a gene; V was cut back by 2 bases and J by 6 bases. The CDR3 reads CASSYRTGGRQTQYF. The CDR3 bases are TGTGCCAGCAGTTACCGGACAGGGGGTCGTCAGACCCAGTACTTC.

The chain recombines TRBV14 with TRBJ2-5, with a possible D match to TRBD2 (6 bases). The germline V and J ends were trimmed by 5 bases and 5 bases, with 15 bases remaining between them. The CDR3 consists of 14 residues. Germline V gene data show CDR1 as SGHDN and CDR2 as FVKESK. The CDR3 DNA is TGTGCCAGCAGCTGGGACTCAAGGGTTGAGACCCAGTACTTC. Translating gives CASSWDSRVETQYF.

The chain uses TRBV11-2 and TRBJ1-1; possibly TRBD1 for D (6 bases). The germline V and J ends were trimmed by 1 base and 6 bases, with 15 bases remaining between them. The CDR3 has 15 residues. The V gene's germline CDR1 is SGHAT and CDR2 FQNNGV. This CDR3 is CASSLGTGIKAEAFF. DNA for the CDR3: TGTGCCAGCAGCTTAGGTACAGGGATCAAAGCTGAAGCTTTCTTT.

The V call is TRBV27, the J call TRBJ1-5, with no clear D. The CDR3 extends over 13 amino acids. The germline gives CDR1 MNHEY, CDR2 SMNVEV (reference sequence). V was pared by 3 bases and J by 4 bases, with 7 bases between. The CDR3, as DNA: TGTGCCAGCAGTTTCTCCAGAAATCAGCCCCAGCATTTT. The encoded protein is CASSFSRNQPQHF.

This sequence joins TRBV27 and TRBJ2-3; D possibly corresponds to TRBD1 (5 bases). The CDR3 is 13 residues long. V was cut by 3 bases and J by 8 bases, with 12 bases left in between. Looked up from germline, CDR1 is MNHEY and CDR2 is SMNVEV (reference sequence). The CDR3 spells CASSLSRGGTQYF. The CDR3 DNA sequence: TGTGCCAGCAGTTTGAGTAGGGGTGGTACGCAGTATTTT.

The chain has TRBV27 and TRBJ1-1; D gene uncertain. This CDR3 region has 12 residues. Trimming removed 8 bases from V and 5 bases from J, with 12 bases in between. Germline CDR1 and CDR2: MNHEY and SMNVEV (reference sequence). The CDR3 bases are TGTGCCAGCGGAGGGAGACGGACTGAAGCTTTCTTT. It codes for CASGGRRTEAFF.

The chain employs TRBV5-1 and TRBJ2-5, with 8 bases lining up with TRBD1. Germline V lookup: CDR1 SGHRS, CDR2 YFSETQ. CDR3 length equals 16 residues. With V trimmed by 0 bases and J by 4 bases, 8 bases remained unmatched. In DNA form, the CDR3 reads TGCGCCAGCAGCTTGGGGCGACAGGGGATGGGAGAGACCCAGTACTTC. It encodes CASSLGRQGMGETQYF.

The chain carries TRBV14 and TRBJ2-5; TRBD1 aligns across 10 bases. Trimming removed 3 bases from V and 5 bases from J; junction bases left unmatched: 6. Germline CDR1 SGHDN, CDR2 FVKESK. The CDR3 sequence is 15 residues long. The CDR3: CASSHLPGQGETQYF. The CDR3 coding sequence is TGTGCCAGCAGCCATCTTCCGGGACAGGGGGAGACCCAGTACTTC.

The rearrangement joins TRBV30 to TRBJ1-3; D remains ambiguous. The ends were cut back, 0 bases at V and 2 bases at J, with 11 bases in the middle. CDR3 length: 15 residues. CDR1 and CDR2 from the germline V gene are GTSNPN and SVGIG (reference sequence). Written as DNA, the CDR3 is TGTGCCTGGAGTGTAGTGGAGGGTGCTGGAAACACCATATATTTT. Protein sequence: CAWSVVEGAGNTIYF.

CDR3 DNA: TGTGCCACCAGTGTGACTAGCGGGACCGGGGAGCTGTTTTTT. Its translation is CATSVTSGTGELFF. This chain joins TRBV24-1 and TRBJ2-2; TRBD2 agrees at 10 bases. This CDR3 region has 14 residues. V shed 5 bases, J shed 5 bases, and the junction held 1 base outside the gene matches. The germline gives CDR1 KGHDR, CDR2 SFDVKD.

V usage is TRBV6-6 and J usage is TRBJ1-2, with D perhaps TRBD1 (6 bases). Trimming removed 7 bases from V and 5 bases from J, with 14 bases in between. Germline V gives CDR1 MNHNY, CDR2 SVGAGI (reference sequence). This CDR3 region has 13 residues. The CDR3 loop is CASMGGPVYGYTF. The CDR3 coding sequence is TGTGCCAGCATGGGGGGGCCAGTTTATGGCTACACCTTC.

The rearrangement links TRBV19 to TRBJ1-4; D gene unclear. The CDR3 spans 12 residues. Trimming stripped 10 bases from V and 4 bases from J, with 10 bases between. CDR1 is LNHDA and CDR2 is SQIVND in the germline V gene (reference sequence). This CDR3 reads CATQYLNEKLFF. The CDR3 DNA follows: TGTGCCACGCAGTACCTTAATGAAAAACTGTTTTTT.

The chain has TRBV6-5 and TRBJ2-2; D gene unclear. This CDR3 spans 15 amino acids. The germline gives CDR1 MNHEY, CDR2 SVGAGI. V dropped 3 bases and J dropped 6 bases, with 14 bases sitting between them. CDR3 region: CASSYAKRPAGELFF. For the CDR3, the DNA is TGTGCCAGCAGTTATGCAAAGAGGCCCGCCGGGGAGCTGTTTTTT.

This rearrangement joins TRBV4-1 to TRBJ1-2; D is uncertain. V was cut by 4 bases and J by 1 base, with 10 bases left in between. The germline V gene encodes CDR1 MGHRA and CDR2 YSYEKL. This CDR3 is built from 14 residues. CDR3 bases: TGCGCCAGCAGCCGGGGAGATTTTAACTATGGCTACACCTTC. Protein: CASSRGDFNYGYTF.

V and J are TRBV19 and TRBJ1-1, with 7 bases aligning to TRBD1. Germline CDR1 and CDR2: LNHDA and SQIVND (reference sequence). This CDR3 is built from 15 residues. V dropped 3 bases and J dropped 5; count of bases not matched to a gene: 9. The CDR3 nucleotides are TGTGCCAGTAGTATTCTCGGACAGGCATCAACTGAAGCTTTCTTT. Translated, it gives CASSILGQASTEAFF.

A single count supports this clone. The chain carries TRBV7-9 and TRBJ2-1, with D possibly TRBD1 on 5 matching bases. Germline loops: CDR1 SEHNR, CDR2 FQNEAQ (reference sequence). V was cut by 2 bases and J by 2 bases, with 13 bases left in between. This CDR3 contains 16 residues. CDR3 in DNA: TGTGCCAGCAGCTTAAACCAGGGTATCACCTACAATGAGCAGTTCTTC. It is translated as CASSLNQGITYNEQFF.

The genes are TRBV5-8 and TRBJ2-5, with 11 bases matching TRBD2. From germline, CDR1 is SGHTS and CDR2 YDEGEE. The ends lost 3 bases at V and 4 bases at J; junction bases unmatched: 5. This CDR3 region has 15 residues. The CDR3 loop reads CASSYPTSGAETQYF. As DNA, the CDR3 is TGTGCCAGCAGCTATCCGACTAGCGGGGCAGAGACCCAGTACTTC.

A remark on this clone: The junction shows a germline mismatch at one end, possibly a read error. The rearrangement uses TRBV10-2 and TRBJ2-7, with D perhaps matching TRBD2 (5 bases). Germline V lookup: CDR1 WSHSY, CDR2 SAAADI. The CDR3 has 14 residues. CDR3 DNA: TGCGCCAGCTGTGACGGCGGGTGGACCAACGAGCAGTACTTC. This encodes CASCDGGWTNEQYF.

The table lists this clone with a count of one. The V gene is TRBV7-9, the J gene TRBJ2-5; TRBD1 aligns across 11 bases. V gave up 4 bases and J gave up 5 bases; unmatched junction bases: 6. Per germline, CDR1 SEHNR and CDR2 FQNEAQ (reference sequence). The CDR3 totals 15 residues. The CDR3 DNA follows: TGTGCCAGCAGCTGGGGACAGGGGGACGCGGAGACCCAGTACTTC. It codes for CASSWGQGDAETQYF.

V and J are TRBV29-1 and TRBJ1-2; D is perhaps TRBD1 (6 bases). Trimming took 6 bases from V and 8 from J, leaving 28 bases between them. CDR3 length equals 16 residues. Germline V lookup: CDR1 SQVTM, CDR2 ANQGSEA. The CDR3 DNA follows: TGCAGCGTCGTTACCACCTTCGACAGGTCCTATGGCGGCTACACCTTC. Encoded protein: CSVVTTFDRSYGGYTF.